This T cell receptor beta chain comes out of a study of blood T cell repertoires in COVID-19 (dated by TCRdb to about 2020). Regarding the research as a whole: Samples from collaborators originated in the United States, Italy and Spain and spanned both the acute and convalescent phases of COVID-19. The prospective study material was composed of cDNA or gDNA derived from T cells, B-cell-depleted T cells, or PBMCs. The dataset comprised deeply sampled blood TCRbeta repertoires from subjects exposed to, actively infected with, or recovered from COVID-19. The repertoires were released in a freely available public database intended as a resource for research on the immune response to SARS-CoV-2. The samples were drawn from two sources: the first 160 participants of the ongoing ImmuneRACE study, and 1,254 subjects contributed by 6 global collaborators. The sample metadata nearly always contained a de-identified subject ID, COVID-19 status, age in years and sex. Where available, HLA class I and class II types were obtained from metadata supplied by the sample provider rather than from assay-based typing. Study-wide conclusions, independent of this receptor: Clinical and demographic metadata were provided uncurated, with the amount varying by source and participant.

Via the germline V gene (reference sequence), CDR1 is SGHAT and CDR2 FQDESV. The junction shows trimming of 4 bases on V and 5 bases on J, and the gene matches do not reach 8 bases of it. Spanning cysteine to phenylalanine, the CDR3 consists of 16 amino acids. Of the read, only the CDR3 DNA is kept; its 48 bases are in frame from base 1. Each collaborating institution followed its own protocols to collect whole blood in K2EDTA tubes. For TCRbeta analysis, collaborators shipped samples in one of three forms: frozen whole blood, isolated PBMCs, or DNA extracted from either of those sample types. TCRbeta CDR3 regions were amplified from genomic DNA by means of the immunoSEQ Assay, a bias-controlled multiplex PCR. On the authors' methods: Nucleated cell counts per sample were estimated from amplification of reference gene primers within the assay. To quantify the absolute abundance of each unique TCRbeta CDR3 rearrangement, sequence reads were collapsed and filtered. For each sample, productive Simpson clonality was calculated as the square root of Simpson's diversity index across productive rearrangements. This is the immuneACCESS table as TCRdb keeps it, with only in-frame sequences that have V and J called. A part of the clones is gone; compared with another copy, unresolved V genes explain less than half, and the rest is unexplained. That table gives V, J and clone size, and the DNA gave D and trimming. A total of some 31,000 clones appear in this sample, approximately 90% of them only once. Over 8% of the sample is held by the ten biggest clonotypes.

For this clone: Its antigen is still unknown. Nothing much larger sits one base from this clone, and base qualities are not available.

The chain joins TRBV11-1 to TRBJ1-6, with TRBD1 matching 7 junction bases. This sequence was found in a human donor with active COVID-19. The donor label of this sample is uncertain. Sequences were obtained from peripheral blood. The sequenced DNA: TGTGCCAGCAGCTCGTATAGGGGGCGAAATAATTCACCCCTCCACTTT. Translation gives CASSSYRGRNNSPLHF.